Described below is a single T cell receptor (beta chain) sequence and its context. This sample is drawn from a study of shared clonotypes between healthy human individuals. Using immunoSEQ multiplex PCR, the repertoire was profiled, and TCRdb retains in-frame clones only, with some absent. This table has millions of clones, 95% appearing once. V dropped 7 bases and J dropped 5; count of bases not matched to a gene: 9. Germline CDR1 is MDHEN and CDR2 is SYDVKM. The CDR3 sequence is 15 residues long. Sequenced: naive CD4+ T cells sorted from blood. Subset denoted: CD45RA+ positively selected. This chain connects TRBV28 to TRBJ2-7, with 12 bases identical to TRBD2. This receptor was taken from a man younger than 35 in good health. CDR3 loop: CASTASGGAYHEQYF. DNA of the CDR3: TGTGCCAGCACCGCTAGCGGGGGGGCCTACCACGAGCAGTACTTC.